One and the same sample provided the 32 T cell receptor beta chains below, sequenced in a study of blood T cell repertoires in COVID-19. The repertoire was sequenced with immunoSEQ multiplex PCR; TCRdb's copy has only in-frame clones and lacks some. The repertoire holds approximately 97,000 clones, with more than 65% as singletons. The sample taken for sequencing was peripheral blood. The receptors were gathered from a man in his sixties with acute or convalescent COVID-19.

The chain joins TRBV2 to TRBJ2-2; TRBD1 might be the D (5 bases). The CDR3 runs 14 residues. V was trimmed by 6 bases and J by 1 base, leaving 9 bases between them. Germline CDR1 SNHLY, CDR2 FYNNEI. As DNA, the CDR3 is TGTGCCAGCAGAGCCGACAGGAACACCGGGGAGCTGTTTTTT. It yields the protein CASRADRNTGELFF.

The chain carries TRBV7-8 and TRBJ2-3, with 14 bases that match TRBD2. V was clipped by 5 bases and J by 5 bases; unmatched bases: 6. Germline CDR1 is SGHVS and CDR2 is FQNEAQ. This CDR3 is 16 amino acids long. CDR3 sequence: CASSHPGLAGEDTQYF. Here the CDR3 DNA reads TGTGCCAGCAGCCACCCGGGACTAGCGGGAGAAGATACGCAGTATTTT.

The rearrangement links TRBV7-8 to TRBJ1-2; no definite D call. This CDR3 has 15 residues. V was shortened by 2 bases and J by 2 bases, with 12 bases between the two germline ends. Germline CDR1 reads SGHVS; CDR2 reads FQNEAQ. The CDR3, as DNA: TGTGCCAGCAGCTTAAGGGAGGGAGTGAACTATGGCTACACCTTC. Protein sequence: CASSLREGVNYGYTF.

The chain is built from TRBV5-5 and TRBJ1-5; unclear D gene. The germline V and J ends were trimmed by 4 bases and 0 bases, with 14 bases remaining between them. Germline V CDR1 and CDR2: SGHKS, YYEKEE (reference sequence). The CDR3 sequence is 16 residues long. CDR3 residues: CASSARESHSNQPQHF. The CDR3 DNA is TGTGCCAGCAGCGCCCGGGAATCCCATAGCAATCAGCCCCAGCATTTT.

This rearrangement joins TRBV11-3 to TRBJ2-7, with TRBD1 as a possible D gene (5 bases). The germline V gene encodes CDR1 SGHNT and CDR2 YENEEA. The CDR3 spans 14 residues. Deletions cut 5 bases from V and 0 bases from J, with 11 bases between. CDR3 coding DNA: TGTGCCAGCAGCCAGAGACAGCACTCCTACGAGCAGTACTTC. Amino acid sequence: CASSQRQHSYEQYF.

The chain is built from TRBV7-9 and TRBJ2-2; D possibly corresponds to TRBD2 (6 bases). Trimming removed 2 bases from V and 5 bases from J, with 12 bases in between. The CDR3 extends over 15 amino acids. The germline V gene encodes CDR1 SEHNR and CDR2 FQNEAQ (reference sequence). This CDR3 is CASSLTGGRTGELFF. As DNA, the CDR3 is TGTGCCAGCAGCTTAACCGGGGGTAGAACCGGGGAGCTGTTTTTT.

This clone was detected only once. The rearrangement uses TRBV7-9 and TRBJ2-1, with 8 bases aligning to TRBD1. Germline V gene data show CDR1 as SEHNR and CDR2 as FQNEAQ (reference sequence). Unmatched junction bases numbered 12, after V lost 5 bases and J lost 0 bases. The CDR3 is 18 residues long. CDR3 sequence reads: CASSARAGQASSYNEQFF. CDR3 nucleotides: TGTGCCAGCAGCGCCAGGGCGGGACAGGCGAGCTCCTACAATGAGCAGTTCTTC.

This chain uses TRBV7-2 with TRBJ2-3; 7 nucleotides line up with TRBD2. V was pared by 4 bases and J by 0 bases, with 7 bases of the junction left unmatched. The CDR3 loop spans 16 amino acids. CDR1 is SGHTA and CDR2 is FQGNSA in the germline V gene. The CDR3 region has the DNA TGTGCCAGCAGCTGGGGAGGGAGGGGAAGCACAGATACGCAGTATTTT. Translated, it gives CASSWGGRGSTDTQYF. Based on the CDR3 plus reference TRBV7-2 and TRBJ2-3, the full variable domain is GAGVSQSPSNKVTEKGKDVELRCDPISGHTALYWYRQSLGQGLEFLIYFQGNSAPDKSGLPSDRFSAERTGGSVSTLTIQRTQQEDSAVYLCASSWGGRGSTDTQYFGPGTRLTVL.

J is TRBJ1-2 and V is TRBV27, with 8 bases aligning to TRBD1. Germline CDR1 and CDR2: MNHEY and SMNVEV (reference sequence). The CDR3 is 15 residues long. The V gene end was trimmed by 6 bases and the J gene end by 8 bases; junction bases not matched to a gene: 14. CDR3 sequence (DNA): TGTGCCAGCAGCCCGAAAGGACAGGGTTGGTACGGCTACACCTTC. Amino acids: CASSPKGQGWYGYTF.

In this sample, this clone turned up a few times. The genes are TRBV10-3 and TRBJ1-6; D might be TRBD1 (5 bases). The CDR3 consists of 14 residues. Germline V gene sequence: CDR1 ENHRY, CDR2 SYGVKD. The V and J ends lost 2 bases and 7 bases respectively, with 9 bases between them. This chain's CDR3 is CAISEGANNSPLHF. CDR3 nucleotide sequence: TGTGCCATCAGTGAGGGGGCGAACAATTCACCCCTCCACTTT.

The chain joins TRBV11-2 to TRBJ2-1; tentatively, D is TRBD1 (6 bases). Trimming took off 3 bases at V and 6 bases at J, with 12 bases between the two ends. CDR3 length equals 14 residues. CDR1 is SGHAT and CDR2 is FQNNGV in the germline V gene. The CDR3 protein is CASSFPSRGNEQFF. In DNA form, the CDR3 reads TGTGCCAGCAGCTTTCCGAGCAGGGGCAATGAGCAGTTCTTC.

This clone was observed a handful of times. The chain is built from TRBV4-2 and TRBJ2-7, with 9 bases matching TRBD2. The germline V gene encodes CDR1 LGHNA and CDR2 YNFKEQ. The CDR3 contains 17 residues. J gave up 3 bases and V 1 base, and 10 bases lay outside the gene matches. CDR3 residues: CASSQGRGASGIYEQYF. CDR3 DNA: TGTGCCAGCAGCCAAGGGAGGGGGGCTAGCGGGATCTACGAGCAGTACTTC.

This chain links TRBV18 with TRBJ1-5; unclear D gene. This CDR3 is built from 13 residues. V gave up 5 bases and J gave up 5 bases, with 10 bases separating them. The germline gives CDR1 KGHSH, CDR2 LQKENI. The CDR3 region has the DNA TGTGCCAGCTCAGAGGGTTTGGATCAGCCCCAGCATTTT. Its protein product is CASSEGLDQPQHF.

The rearrangement joins TRBV4-2 to TRBJ2-7; 9 bases align to TRBD2. Losses at the gene ends were 1 base for V and 2 bases for J; bases not matched to a gene: 3. CDR1 is LGHNA and CDR2 is YNFKEQ in the germline V gene. CDR3 length: 15 residues. The CDR3 protein is CASSQVAGVTYEQYF. In nucleotides, the CDR3 is TGTGCCAGCAGCCAAGTAGCGGGGGTTACCTACGAGCAGTACTTC.

There are a few counts of this clone. The chain joins TRBV7-2 to TRBJ1-5; D may be TRBD1 (5 bases). Germline values: CDR1 SGHTA, CDR2 FQGNSA. The CDR3 is 14 amino acids. Trimming pared 10 bases from V and 4 bases from J, leaving 17 bases between. The CDR3 sequence is CAIPPGRENQPQHF. CDR3 sequence (DNA): TGTGCCATCCCCCCGGGACGGGAGAATCAGCCCCAGCATTTT.

The CDR3 sequence is CASTPSRDRGHGYTF. CDR3 nucleotide sequence: TGTGCCAGCACCCCTTCCCGGGACAGGGGGCATGGCTACACCTTC. The chain combines TRBV7-2 with TRBJ1-2, with TRBD1 matching 12 bases. This CDR3 comprises 15 residues. CDR1 and CDR2 (germline): SGHTA, FQGNSA. V trimming: 7 bases; J trimming: 6 bases; junction bases outside the gene matches: 9.

The chain is built from TRBV19 and TRBJ2-3; tentatively, D is TRBD1 (6 bases). The germline V and J ends were trimmed by 5 bases and 6 bases, with 12 bases remaining between them. Germline values: CDR1 LNHDA, CDR2 SQIVND (reference sequence). The CDR3 runs 13 residues. The CDR3: CASSLAGVDTQYF. The CDR3 coding sequence is TGTGCCAGTAGTCTGGCAGGGGTGGATACGCAGTATTTT. Full variable domain (remainder filled in from reference TRBV19 and TRBJ2-3): DGGITQSPKYLFRKEGQNVTLSCEQNLNHDAMYWYRQDPGQGLRLIYYSQIVNDFQKGDIAEGYSVSREKKESFPLTVTSAQKNPTAFYLCASSLAGVDTQYFGPGTRLTVL.

Comments on this clone: Other DNA sequences of this sample code for an identical CDR3. This chain links TRBV11-3 with TRBJ2-2; TRBD1 is a possible D gene (5 bases). CDR3 length: 14 residues. Germline assignment: CDR1 SGHNT and CDR2 YENEEA. V was clipped by 3 bases and J by 2 bases, with 7 bases between them. The CDR3 nucleotides read TGTGCCAGCAGCTTCCAGGGTAACACCGGGGAGCTGTTTTTT. Residues: CASSFQGNTGELFF.

This clone was counted at least ten times. J is TRBJ1-2 and V is TRBV12-3 or TRBV12-4; the D gene is possibly TRBD1 (5 bases). Trimming took off 4 bases at V and 7 bases at J, with 10 bases between the two ends. The CDR3 is 12 amino acids. CDR3 in amino acids: CASSSTAGGYTF. The CDR3 coding sequence is TGTGCCAGCAGTTCGACAGCGGGTGGCTACACCTTC.

CDR3 sequence: CSARIVDTQYF. The DNA for the CDR3 is TGCAGTGCTAGAATTGTGGACACGCAGTACTTC. The chain carries TRBV20-1 and TRBJ2-7, with D perhaps TRBD1 (5 bases). Germline V CDR1 and CDR2: DFQATT, SNEGSKA (reference sequence). V was clipped by 2 bases and J by 9 bases, with 11 bases between them. This CDR3 is 11 amino acids long.

This clone has only a few counts. V is TRBV12-3 or TRBV12-4 and J is TRBJ2-1; D may be TRBD1 (5 bases). V gave up 7 bases and J gave up 3 bases, with 10 bases separating them. CDR3 length: 13 amino acids. The CDR3 reads CASTQGHYNEQFF. The CDR3 DNA is TGTGCCAGCACCCAGGGCCACTACAATGAGCAGTTCTTC.

The rearrangement uses TRBV5-1 and TRBJ1-6; D is uncertain. The CDR3 has 16 residues. Germline V gene data show CDR1 as SGHRS and CDR2 as YFSETQ. The germline V and J ends were trimmed by 0 bases and 0 bases, with 7 bases remaining between them. The CDR3 nucleotides read TGCGCCAGCAGCTTGGATTCCCGCTCCTATAATTCACCCCTCCACTTT. This sequence encodes CASSLDSRSYNSPLHF.

The chain has TRBV5-4 and TRBJ1-1, with TRBD1 identical over 9 bases. The germline V gene encodes CDR1 SGHNT and CDR2 YYREEE (reference sequence). The trim removed 3 bases at V and 4 bases at J, leaving 4 bases unmatched. The CDR3 has 14 amino acids. CDR3 region: CASSWGTGLTEAFF. The CDR3 coding sequence is TGTGCCAGCAGCTGGGGGACAGGGCTCACTGAAGCTTTCTTT. The full variable domain, rest sourced from reference TRBV5-4 and TRBJ1-1, is ETGVTQSPTHLIKTRGQQVTLRCSSQSGHNTVSWYQQALGQGPQFIFQYYREEENGRGNFPPRFSGLQFPNYSSELNVNALELDDSALYLCASSWGTGLTEAFFGQGTRLTVV.

This clone was counted only a few times. CDR3: CASRDRTDYGYTF. The CDR3 coding sequence is TGTGCCAGCCGGGATCGAACCGACTATGGCTACACCTTC. The chain has TRBV19 and TRBJ1-2, with D unclear. Germline loops: CDR1 LNHDA, CDR2 SQIVND (reference sequence). This CDR3 has 13 residues. Trimming took off 9 bases at V and 3 bases at J, with 14 bases between the two ends.

This clone was detected a few times. The rearrangement joins TRBV19 to TRBJ2-5, with 12 bases lining up with TRBD2. With 4 bases clipped from V and 4 bases from J, the junction kept 4 bases outside the gene matches. CDR1 and CDR2 (germline): LNHDA, SQIVND (reference sequence). CDR3 length: 15 amino acids. CDR3 amino acids: CASSTTSGRGETQYF. DNA of the CDR3: TGTGCCAGTAGTACGACTAGCGGGAGAGGAGAGACCCAGTACTTC. Based on the CDR3 plus reference TRBV19 and TRBJ2-5, the full variable domain is DGGITQSPKYLFRKEGQNVTLSCEQNLNHDAMYWYRQDPGQGLRLIYYSQIVNDFQKGDIAEGYSVSREKKESFPLTVTSAQKNPTAFYLCASSTTSGRGETQYFGPGTRLLVL.

This chain joins TRBV7-9 and TRBJ1-6; D gene uncertain. Germline lookup yields CDR1 SEHNR and CDR2 FQNEAQ (reference sequence). V dropped 4 bases and J dropped 5 bases, with 9 bases sitting between them. The CDR3 contains 14 residues. The CDR3 reads CASSWQADNSPLHF. The CDR3 DNA reads TGTGCCAGCAGCTGGCAGGCTGATAATTCACCCCTCCACTTT.

The genes are TRBV3-1 (or the pseudogene TRBV3-2) and TRBJ1-5, with TRBD1 matching 7 bases. The V gene's germline CDR1 is LGHDT and CDR2 YNNKEL (reference sequence). The CDR3 loop spans 14 amino acids. V was clipped by 4 bases and J by 2 bases; unmatched bases: 2. CDR3 residues: CASSPGTGNQPQHF. Written as DNA, the CDR3 is TGTGCCAGCAGCCCTGGGACAGGCAATCAGCCCCAGCATTTT.

The chain carries TRBV6-5 and TRBJ2-7; a weak D match, TRBD2 (6 bases). V lost 10 bases, J lost 2 bases, and 21 bases lay in between. CDR3 length: 15 amino acids. Germline V gene lookup returns CDR1 MNHEY and CDR2 SVGAGI. DNA for the CDR3: TGTGCCACCAGCCTTGGACGGGGGATCCCCTACGAGCAGTACTTC. Its translation: CATSLGRGIPYEQYF.

CDR3 coding DNA: TGTGCCAGCAGTTACTCGCGCTTTACAGGCAATCAGCCCCAGCATTTT. It yields the protein CASSYSRFTGNQPQHF. This chain connects TRBV6-2 or TRBV6-3 to TRBJ1-5; D remains ambiguous. Per the germline V gene, CDR1 is MNHEY and CDR2 is SVGEGT. V lost 0 bases, J lost 2 bases, and 11 bases lay in between. The CDR3 has 16 amino acids.

The gene calls are TRBV5-4 and TRBJ2-3, with 7 bases identical to TRBD2. Germline V gene sequence: CDR1 SGHNT, CDR2 YYREEE (reference sequence). J gave up 2 bases and V 0 bases, and 3 bases lay outside the gene matches. There are 15 residues in the CDR3. CDR3 bases: TGTGCCAGCAGCTTGGATCTAGCGGTCACAGATACGCAGTATTTT. Residues: CASSLDLAVTDTQYF.

V is TRBV6-5 and J is TRBJ1-1; no clear D. This CDR3 region has 14 residues. The V end lost 11 bases, the J end lost 4 bases, and 20 bases lay between the germline ends. CDR1 MNHEY and CDR2 SVGAGI come from the germline V gene. In DNA, the CDR3 is TGTGCCGCGAAGAGGGAAGGGTTAGGCACTGAAGCTTTCTTT. Amino acids: CAAKREGLGTEAFF.

DNA of the CDR3: TGTGCCAGCAGTCTCCGGGGGGGCACAGATACGCAGTATTTT. Encoded protein: CASSLRGGTDTQYF. V gene TRBV6-2 or TRBV6-3 combines with J gene TRBJ2-3; 7 bases are shared with TRBD2. V lost 5 bases and J lost 1; bases outside the gene matches: 3. The CDR3 contains 14 residues. Germline V lookup: CDR1 MNHEY, CDR2 SVGEGT.